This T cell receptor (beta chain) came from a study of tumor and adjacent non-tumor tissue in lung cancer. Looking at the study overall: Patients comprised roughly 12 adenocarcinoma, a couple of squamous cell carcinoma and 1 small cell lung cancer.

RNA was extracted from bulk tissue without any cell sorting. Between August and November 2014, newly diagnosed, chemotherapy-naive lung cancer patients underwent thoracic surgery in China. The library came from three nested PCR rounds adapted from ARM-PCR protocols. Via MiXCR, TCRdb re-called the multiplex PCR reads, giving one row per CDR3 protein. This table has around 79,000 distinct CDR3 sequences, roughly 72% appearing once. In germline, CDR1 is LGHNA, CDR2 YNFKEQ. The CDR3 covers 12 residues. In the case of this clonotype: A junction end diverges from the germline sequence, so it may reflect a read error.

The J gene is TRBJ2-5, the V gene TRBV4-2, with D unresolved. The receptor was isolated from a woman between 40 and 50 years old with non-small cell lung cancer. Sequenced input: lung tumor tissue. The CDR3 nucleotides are TGTGCCAGCCGCCAAGGGCGAGAGACCCAGTACTTC. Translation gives CASRQGRETQYF.